The present T cell receptor beta chain was sequenced within a study of cytomegalovirus exposure and HLA in healthy donors (dated by TCRdb to the late 2010s). Regarding the complete study: According to an earlier analysis of around 600 of the donors, about 170 million T cells yielded approximately 120 million unique TCR beta sequences and 276 Gb of sequence data. An early release that covered around 590 HLA-typed donors contained approximately 300 gigabases of sequencing data and some 87 million unique TCR sequences. Of the roughly 400 genotyped donors, around 81% fell in the genetic ancestry cluster associated with self-reported Caucasian donors. The study aimed to test whether cataloging public T cell receptors could reveal signatures of past pathogen exposure. The study profiled the T cell repertoires of about 640 subjects by immunosequencing and related them to cytomegalovirus serostatus. Along with the approximately 600-subject first cohort, a separate validation cohort of some 130 different subjects was used. High-throughput TCR immunosequencing, statistical association of individual TCRs with disease status, and machine learning were combined to predict cytomegalovirus infection status. A later analysis re-analyzed previously published TCR beta repertoires from 650 to 800 donors and added high-resolution HLA genotyping to study TCR occurrence patterns. Rather than using new phenotypic data, the later analysis identified candidate immune exposures from TCR beta sequences and from how often those sequences occurred across donors. An earlier analysis of around 580 of the donors used high-throughput TCR beta sequencing to judge whether each TCR beta V gene segment behaved as functional or pseudogenic. Donor age, sex, ethnicity and CMV serostatus were compiled alongside the repertoire data. Genome-wide SNP genotypes for about 65% of the roughly 670 donors were used in a later genetic analysis, which treated that subset as a discovery cohort. Every discovery cohort repertoire had been produced on one sequencing platform. HLA typing covered class I and class II loci at four-digit resolution. The number of donors typed differed by locus, with about 629-630 for A, B, C, DRB1 and DQB1, approximately 500 for DQA1, some 570 for DPA1, and approximately 470 for DPB1. Five DR-DQ haplotypes were treated as single units for association and clustering because of strong linkage in the cohort. Across 398 genotyped donors of the cohort, an average of about 250,000 unique TCR beta nucleotide sequences per donor were sequenced, and roughly a sixth of those sequences were non-productive. Broad study findings and their caveats: When HLA alleles, especially DR and DQ, strongly co-occurred, attributing TCR associations to individual alleles was difficult. CMV serostatus was the only immune exposure information available for the cohort. A cluster of highly shared sequence variants was judged likely to represent a technical artifact of the sequencing pipeline. A few of the identified cytomegalovirus-associated TCR beta chains were confirmed in vitro to be specific for cytomegalovirus antigens. An association between a missense DCLRE1C variant and V-gene and J-gene trimming of TCR beta chains was found in a later genetic analysis and replicated in an independent cohort. Compared with equally common non-associated chains, HLA-associated TCR beta chains in a later analysis were more clonally expanded and had lower generation probabilities. Broadly in line with IMGT annotations, most TCR beta V segments showed up in productive rearrangements about 87% or about 30% of the time in an earlier analysis of about 500 of the donors. The authors suggested that the approach could potentially be generalized to other disease states and immunological phenotypes. Across donors, most TCR sequences were observed very rarely, whereas some public TCRs were present in many individuals. Specific HLA alleles were associated with 15,000 to 20,000 TCR beta sequences at a false discovery rate of 0.05 in a later analysis. The presence/absence analyses assumed that sequencing depth was roughly uniform across donors, and that assumption may not be true. A further reported finding was that TCR beta sequences accurately predicted the HLA-A and HLA-B alleles for most subjects in the first cohort. In a later genetic analysis, fewer N-insertions in productive TCRs were reported among donors in an Asian-associated ancestry cluster than the roughly 640-donor mean. According to a later analysis, most CMV-associated TCR beta chains appeared to be HLA-restricted, and the HLA associations seemed to be driven largely by CMV exposure. In both the original and validation cohorts, the classifier was reported to diagnose cytomegalovirus status with high specificity and sensitivity. In a later analysis, several top co-occurrence clusters were reported to appear linked to parvovirus B19, influenza, CMV and Epstein-Barr virus. The cohort was sequenced for TCR beta chains only, and without alpha or paired-chain data the features that could be detected were limited. Because some donors lacked HLA typing at each locus, the association tests relied only on the typed subset. In a later analysis, the rate of TCR association differed among HLA loci, with DRB1 alleles having the most associated TCRs and HLA-C alleles having the fewest. The study listed around 160 TCR beta chains as associated with cytomegalovirus. About 15 rarely observed V segments, including chromosome 9 orphons, were excluded from the earlier analysis of about 500 of the donors because counts were too low. Linkage disequilibrium might explain the correlated functional status among segregating V segments, but an unknown experimental factor could not be excluded.

Concerning this clone: Its specific antigen is unknown. Per-base qualities were not stored, and no clone one base away is much larger.

Receptors were amplified or captured by the immunoSEQ multiplex PCR assay. A mixture of 60 forward primers for TCR Vbeta segments and 13 reverse primers for TCR Jbeta segments was used in the multiplex PCR. A multiplex PCR assay on genomic DNA amplified the CDR3 region of rearranged TCR beta genes. Amplified TCR beta libraries were sequenced as 87-base-pair reads on the Illumina HiSeq System. From the authors' description of their analysis: In a later analysis, roughly 80 million unique TCR beta chains were counted across the roughly 610 repertoires, and around 10 million of these chains were shared by at least two donors. Raw reads were error-corrected and collapsed into unique sequences by a nearest-neighbor algorithm in which closely related sequences were merged to remove PCR and sequencing errors. To assign V, D and J gene segments, CDR3 sequences were aligned to IMGT reference sequences. Each retained sequence needed at least a six-nucleotide match to both a V gene segment and a J gene segment. Rearrangements were called productive when the CDR3 lacked stop codons and stayed in frame with V and J; all others were non-productive. Following IMGT convention, CDR3 was defined as the stretch from the second conserved V-encoded cysteine to the conserved J-encoded phenylalanine. The earlier analysis of about 590 of the donors excluded sequences that lacked an unambiguous match to a single V gene segment. In an earlier analysis of 587 of the donors, V segments were called functional above 56.7% productive rearrangements and were called segregating when the between-donor standard deviation exceeded 5%. A statistical classification framework was built for diagnosing cytomegalovirus status from the catalog of TCR beta chain sequences. In a later analysis, V and J genes were assigned by comparing TCR nucleotide sequences against IMGT/GENE-DB human TR gene sequences. In a later analysis, CDR3 sequences and most-parsimonious VDJ recombination scenarios were assigned using the TCRdist pipeline. In a later analysis, each TCR beta chain was defined by its CDR3 amino acid sequence together with its V-gene family, and reads without a unique V-gene family were excluded. In a later analysis, around 650 highly shared, low-generation-probability nucleotide sequences were removed to address suspected cross-contamination and a sequencing artifact. For each public chain, a later analysis derived a clonal expansion index from normalized ranks of inferred template counts within each repertoire. Generation probabilities in a later analysis came from a VDJ recombination model fitted to out-of-frame rearrangements, and those results were checked against IGoR. In a later analysis, hypergeometric tests were used to score TCR-TCR, TCR-HLA and TCR-CMV co-occurrence, with a repertoire-size bias correction applied to TCR pairs. False discovery rates were estimated in a later analysis by permuting HLA or CMV assignments 20 times. In a later analysis, co-occurring TCRs were grouped using DBSCAN, with TCRdist sequence similarity added in when clustering inside HLA-allele-positive subsets. Repertoires with fewer than 30,000 or more than 120,000 public chains, plus five repertoires with anomalous nucleotide sharing, were excluded from co-occurrence clustering. The table was pulled from immuneACCESS by TCRdb, which kept in-frame rearrangements only. Such tables lose some clones; where checked, under half of the loss comes from unresolved V genes, and the rest has no known cause. The V and J calls and clone size come from that table; D and trimming were worked out from the DNA. Here the sample has tens of thousands of clones; roughly 71% occur a single time. The top ten constitute 12% of the sample.

In total, roughly 670 healthy bone marrow donors made up the cohort. At the time of sampling, every cohort member was nominally healthy, though immune exposures that went unrecorded were likely present. The donor was CMV seronegative and belonged to the group of more than 300 seronegative cohort members. Each donor provided a peripheral blood sample, and peripheral blood mononuclear cells were used for TCR beta sequencing. The Qiagen DNeasy Blood Extraction Kit was used to extract genomic DNA from the blood cell samples. The sequenced sample consisted of PBMCs. The clonotype was recovered from a man between 65 and 85 years old in good health and CMV-seronegative.

The encoded CDR3 is CASSAGQGWYEQYF. The DNA sequence is as follows: TGTGCCAGCAGCGCCGGACAGGGGTGGTACGAGCAGTACTTC. The sequence is built from TRBV5-4 and TRBJ2-5; 9 bases in the junction line up with TRBD1. The J call may not be correct, given that the DNA end is closer to TRBJ2-7. From the cysteine through the phenylalanine, the CDR3 covers 14 amino acids. CDR3 DNA only is kept here, 42 bases in frame from base 1. The CDR1 and CDR2 encoded by the germline V gene (reference sequence) are SGHNT and YYREEE.